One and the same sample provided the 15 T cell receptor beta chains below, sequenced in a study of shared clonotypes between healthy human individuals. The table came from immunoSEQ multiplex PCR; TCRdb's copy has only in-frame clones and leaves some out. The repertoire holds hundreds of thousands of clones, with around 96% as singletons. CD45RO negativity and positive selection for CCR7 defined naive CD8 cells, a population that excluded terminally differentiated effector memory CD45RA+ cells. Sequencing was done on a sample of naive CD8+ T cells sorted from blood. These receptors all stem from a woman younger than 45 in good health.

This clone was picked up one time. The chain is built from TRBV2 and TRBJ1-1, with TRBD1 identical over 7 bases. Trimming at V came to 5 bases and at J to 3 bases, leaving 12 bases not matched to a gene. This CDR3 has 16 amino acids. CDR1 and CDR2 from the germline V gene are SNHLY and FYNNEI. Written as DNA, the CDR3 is TGTGCCAGCAGTATTGACAGGGCGCGGGAGGACACTGAAGCTTTCTTT. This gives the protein CASSIDRAREDTEAFF.

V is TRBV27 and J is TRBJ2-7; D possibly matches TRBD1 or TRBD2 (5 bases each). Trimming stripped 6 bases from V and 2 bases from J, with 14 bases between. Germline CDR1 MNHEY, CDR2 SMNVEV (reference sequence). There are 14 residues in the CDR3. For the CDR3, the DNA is TGTGCCAGCAGCCCAAGCCAGGGAGCCTACGAGCAGTACTTC. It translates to CASSPSQGAYEQYF.

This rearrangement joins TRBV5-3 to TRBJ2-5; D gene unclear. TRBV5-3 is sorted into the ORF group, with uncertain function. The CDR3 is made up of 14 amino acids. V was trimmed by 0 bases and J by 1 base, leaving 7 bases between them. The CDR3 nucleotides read TGTGCCAGAAGCTTGGCCGTGATCCAAGAGACCCAGTACTTC. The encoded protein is CARSLAVIQETQYF.

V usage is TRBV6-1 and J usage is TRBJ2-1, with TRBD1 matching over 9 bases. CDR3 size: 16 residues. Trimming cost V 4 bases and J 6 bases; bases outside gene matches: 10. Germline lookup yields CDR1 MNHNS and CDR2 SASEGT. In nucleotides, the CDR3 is TGTGCCAGCAGTGGACGCGGGACAGGGTATTTCAATGAGCAGTTCTTC. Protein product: CASSGRGTGYFNEQFF.

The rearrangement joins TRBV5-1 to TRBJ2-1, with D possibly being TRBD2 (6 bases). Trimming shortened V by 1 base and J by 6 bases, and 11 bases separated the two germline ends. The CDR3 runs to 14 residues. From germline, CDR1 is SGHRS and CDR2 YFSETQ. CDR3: CASSLSSGLNEQFF. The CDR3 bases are TGCGCCAGCAGCTTGTCCTCGGGACTCAATGAGCAGTTCTTC.

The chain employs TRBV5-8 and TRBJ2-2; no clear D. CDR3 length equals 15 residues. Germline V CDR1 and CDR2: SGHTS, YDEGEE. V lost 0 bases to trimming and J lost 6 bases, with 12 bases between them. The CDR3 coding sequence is TGTGCCAGCAGCTTGGTAGTTTATGCGGCCGGGGAGCTGTTTTTT. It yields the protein CASSLVVYAAGELFF.

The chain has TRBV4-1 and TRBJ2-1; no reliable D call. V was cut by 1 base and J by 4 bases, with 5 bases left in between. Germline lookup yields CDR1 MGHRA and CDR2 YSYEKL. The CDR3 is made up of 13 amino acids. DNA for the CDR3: TGCGCCAGCAGCCAAGTCGAGTACAATGAGCAGTTCTTC. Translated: CASSQVEYNEQFF.

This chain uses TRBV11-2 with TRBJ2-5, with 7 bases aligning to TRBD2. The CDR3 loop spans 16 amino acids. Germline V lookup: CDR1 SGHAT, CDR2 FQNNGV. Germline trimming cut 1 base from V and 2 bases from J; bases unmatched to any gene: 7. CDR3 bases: TGTGCCAGCAGCTTAGGGTCGCTAGCGGAACAAGAGACCCAGTACTTC. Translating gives CASSLGSLAEQETQYF.

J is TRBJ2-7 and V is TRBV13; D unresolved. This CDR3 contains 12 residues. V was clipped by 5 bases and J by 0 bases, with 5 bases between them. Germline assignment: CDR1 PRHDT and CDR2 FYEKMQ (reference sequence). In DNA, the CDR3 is TGTGCCAGCAGCGCAAACTCCTACGAGCAGTACTTC. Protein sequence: CASSANSYEQYF. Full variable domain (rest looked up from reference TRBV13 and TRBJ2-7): AAGVIQSPRHLIKEKRETATLKCYPIPRHDTVYWYQQGPGQDPQFLISFYEKMQSDKGSIPDRFSAQQFSDYHSELNMSSLELGDSALYFCASSANSYEQYFGPGTRLTVT.

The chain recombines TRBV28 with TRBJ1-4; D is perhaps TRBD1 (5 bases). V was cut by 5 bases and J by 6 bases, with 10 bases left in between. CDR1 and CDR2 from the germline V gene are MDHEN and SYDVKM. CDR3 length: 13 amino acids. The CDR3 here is CASSRPGHEKLFF. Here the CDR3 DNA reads TGTGCCAGCAGTCGCCCGGGGCATGAAAAACTGTTTTTT.

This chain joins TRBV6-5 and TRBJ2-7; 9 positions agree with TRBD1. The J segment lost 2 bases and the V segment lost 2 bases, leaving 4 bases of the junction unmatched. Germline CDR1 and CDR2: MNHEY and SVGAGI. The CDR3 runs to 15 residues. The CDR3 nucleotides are TGTGCCAGCAGTTACGGAGGGACAGGGACCTACGAGCAGTACTTC. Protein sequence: CASSYGGTGTYEQYF.

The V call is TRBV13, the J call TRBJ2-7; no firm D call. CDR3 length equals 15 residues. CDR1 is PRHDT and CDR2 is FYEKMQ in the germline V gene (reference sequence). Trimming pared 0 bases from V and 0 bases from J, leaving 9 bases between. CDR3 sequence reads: CASSLGRMSSYEQYF. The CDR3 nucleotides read TGTGCCAGCAGCTTAGGGCGGATGAGCTCCTACGAGCAGTACTTC. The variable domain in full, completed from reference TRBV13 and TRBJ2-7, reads AAGVIQSPRHLIKEKRETATLKCYPIPRHDTVYWYQQGPGQDPQFLISFYEKMQSDKGSIPDRFSAQQFSDYHSELNMSSLELGDSALYFCASSLGRMSSYEQYFGPGTRLTVT.

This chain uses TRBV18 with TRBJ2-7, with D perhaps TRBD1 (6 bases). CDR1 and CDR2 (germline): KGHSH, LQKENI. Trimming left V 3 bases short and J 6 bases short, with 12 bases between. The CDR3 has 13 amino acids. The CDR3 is CASSPDRTGEQYF. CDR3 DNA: TGTGCCAGCTCACCCGACAGGACCGGCGAGCAGTACTTC.

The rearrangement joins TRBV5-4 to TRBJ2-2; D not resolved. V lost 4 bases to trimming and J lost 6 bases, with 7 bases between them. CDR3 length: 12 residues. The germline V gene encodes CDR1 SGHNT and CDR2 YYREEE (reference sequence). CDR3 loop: CASSPRSGELFF. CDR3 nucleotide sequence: TGTGCCAGCAGCCCTAGGTCCGGGGAGCTGTTTTTT.

CDR3 bases: TGTGCCAGTAACCAAAGGGGGCCGAACACTGAAGCTTTCTTT. It yields the protein CASNQRGPNTEAFF. The chain employs TRBV19 and TRBJ1-1, with 7 positions matching TRBD1. In germline, CDR1 is LNHDA, CDR2 SQIVND (reference sequence). The CDR3 is 14 amino acids. After removal of 7 bases from V and 1 base from J, the junction contained 6 bases not matched to a gene.